The TCR beta chain described here comes from a study of control samples from healthy donors and cancer patients. Clones were read by immunoSEQ multiplex PCR, and TCRdb kept only the in-frame ones, dropping some. The sample includes about 59,000 clones, about 90% of them seen just once. Germline V CDR1 and CDR2: GTSNPN, SVGIG (reference sequence). V was cut by 3 bases and J by 4 bases, with 10 bases left in between. The CDR3 is 13 amino acids. The rearrangement links TRBV30 to TRBJ1-5; no reliable D call. Sequenced sample: PBMCs. This TCR was recovered from a woman aged 55-69 years with lung cancer. CDR3 residues: CAWSAAYNQPQHF. CDR3 sequence (DNA): TGTGCCTGGAGCGCTGCTTATAATCAGCCCCAGCATTTT.